This T cell receptor beta chain was captured by sequencing in a study of cytomegalovirus exposure and HLA in healthy donors. Findings of the study overall: Most TCR sequences showed up rarely, but some public TCRs showed up in many donors. Later analysis showed most CMV-associated TCR beta chains appearing HLA-restricted.

Unrecorded immune exposures were likely, despite nominal health at sampling. The study ran its PCR with 60 Vbeta and 13 Jbeta primers. This table comes from immunoSEQ multiplex PCR, and its TCRdb copy is limited to in-frame clones, with some not included. The sample yields fewer than 350,000 clones, 70% to 90% seen once. Comments on this clone: What it binds is unknown.

The sequence was collected from a woman aged 18-29 years in good health and CMV-seronegative. Sequenced material: PBMCs.

The CDR3 DNA follows: TGCAGCGTTGAAGGTATGCGGCAGGGGAGAAACTATGGCTACACCTTC. Protein sequence: CSVEGMRQGRNYGYTF. The chain couples TRBV29-1 to TRBJ1-2; a possible D gene is TRBD1 (6 bases). V lost 1 base, J lost 2 bases, and 17 bases lay in between. CDR1 SQVTM and CDR2 ANQGSEA come from the germline V gene. The CDR3 runs 16 residues.